Below are 29 T cell receptor beta chains sequenced from a single sample in a study of T cells in women clearing cervical HPV infection. The protocol was immunoSEQ multiplex PCR, while the TCRdb copy is restricted to in-frame clones and leaves out a portion. The repertoire table contains around 31,000 clones. The specimen was blood buffy coat. Receptors originate from a woman between 18 and 69 years old with a cervical HPV16 infection that either progressed to CIN3+ or cleared (not recorded which).

As for this clone: The missing CDR3 end, 3 residues past where the read stops, is filled in from the germline J gene. The V and J genes are TRBV10-1 and TRBJ2-3; no clear D. CDR1 and CDR2 (germline): WNHNN, SYGVQD (reference sequence). V shed 4 bases and J shed 6 bases, with 5 bases lying between them. CDR3 size: 11 residues. Partial CDR3 DNA: TGCGCCAGCAGTGTAGGGGATACG. This translates into CASSVGDT. The entire CDR3 sequence reads CASSVGDTQYF.

Measured by frequency, this clone is medium-sized (0.01 to 0.1%). The CDR3 end lies 3 residues beyond the end of the read and is filled in from the germline J gene. The V gene is TRBV14, the J gene TRBJ2-7, with TRBD1 matching 9 bases. The germline V gene has CDR1 SGHDN and CDR2 FVKESK. This CDR3 is built from 15 residues. With 3 bases clipped from V and 3 bases from J, the junction kept 6 bases outside the gene matches. The part of the CDR3 DNA that was read is TGTGCCAGCAGCCAGCCGGGACAGGGTGGCTACGAG. Translation: CASSQPGQGGYE. The entire CDR3 protein is CASSQPGQGGYEQYF.

A note on this clone: The CDR3 extends 3 residues past the end of the read, so its final part is completed from the germline J gene. The rearrangement links TRBV7-7 to TRBJ2-3; 13 bases map to TRBD2. This CDR3 has 16 amino acids. Germline values: CDR1 SSHAT, CDR2 FNYEAQ (reference sequence). CDR3 bases read: TGTGCCAGCAGCTTTGGAGGACTAGCGGGGGAGATGACG. It translates to CASSFGGLAGEMT. The complete CDR3 reads CASSFGGLAGEMTQYF.

On this clone: The read gets to within 3 residues of the CDR3 end, and the germline J gene fills in the rest. The chain couples TRBV24-1 to TRBJ2-3; a weak D match, TRBD1 (5 bases). This CDR3 region has 13 residues. Germline V gene lookup returns CDR1 KGHDR and CDR2 SFDVKD. CDR3 in amino acids: CATSDQGPGTQYF. The sequenced part of the CDR3 DNA is TGTGCCACCAGTGATCAGGGCCCAGGGACG.

As regards this clone: Read data end 3 residues before the CDR3 end; the end is taken from the germline J gene. The chain combines TRBV11-3 with TRBJ2-1; D is possibly TRBD2 (6 bases). V lost 3 bases and J 4 bases, leaving 13 bases between the germline ends. The CDR3 spans 15 residues. Germline V gives CDR1 SGHNT, CDR2 YENEEA. The covered CDR3 bases are TGTGCCAGCAGCTTGCGGGTGGGGGGATACAATGAG. Protein product: CASSLRVGGYNE. The CDR3 reads in full as CASSLRVGGYNEQFF.

Turning to this clone: Read data end 3 residues before the CDR3 end; the end is taken from the germline J gene. The gene calls are TRBV5-1 and TRBJ1-3, with a tentative D call TRBD1 (5 bases). The CDR3 loop spans 17 amino acids. The V end was cut by 4 bases, the J end by 0 bases, with 17 bases between. Germline CDR1 and CDR2: SGHRS and YFSETQ. The covered CDR3 bases are TGCGCCAGCAGCCAGACCCCCGGGACTTCCTCTGGAAACACC. Protein sequence: CASSQTPGTSSGNT. The CDR3, in full, reads CASSQTPGTSSGNTIYF.

With regard to this clone: The CDR3 end is not reached by the read, which stops 3 residues before it; the germline J gene fills it in. The rearrangement links TRBV7-3 to TRBJ2-1, with 8 bases fitting TRBD2. Germline V lookup: CDR1 SGHTA, CDR2 FQGTGA. V gave up 1 base and J gave up 7 bases; unmatched junction bases: 21. The CDR3 runs 20 residues. The DNA read from the CDR3 is TGTGCCAGCAGCTTAAGGGGTTCGGTGGAAAGCGGGAGAATGTTGAATGAG. As protein: CASSLRGSVESGRMLNE. The entire CDR3 protein is CASSLRGSVESGRMLNEQFF.

A remark on this clone: The CDR3 extends 3 residues past the end of the read, so its final part is completed from the germline J gene. The chain recombines TRBV10-3 with TRBJ1-2, with TRBD1 matching over 9 bases. The CDR3 runs to 14 residues. The V gene end was trimmed by 7 bases and the J gene end by 1 base; junction bases not matched to a gene: 4. In germline, CDR1 is ENHRY, CDR2 SYGVKD. This chain's CDR3 is CAIKTGQGNYGYTF. Incomplete CDR3 DNA: TGTGCCATCAAGACGGGACAGGGTAACTATGGC.

As for this clone: Read sequence stops 3 residues before the CDR3 end, and the germline J gene provides the missing end. The rearrangement uses TRBV10-3 and TRBJ2-3, with TRBD2 matching over 15 bases. This CDR3 comprises 16 residues. The germline V gene encodes CDR1 ENHRY and CDR2 SYGVKD. The CDR3: CAITSGLAGGQETQYF. Incomplete CDR3 DNA: TGTGCCATCACCTCGGGACTAGCGGGAGGCCAAGAGACG.

Partial CDR3 DNA: TGCAGTGCTAGAGGGACCTATGAAGACAGAAACTATGGC. Amino acid sequence: CSARGTYEDRNYG. The whole CDR3 protein reads CSARGTYEDRNYGYTF. The chain is built from TRBV20-1 and TRBJ1-2; D possibly corresponds to TRBD1 (5 bases). The read halts 3 residues ahead of the CDR3 end, with the missing end drawn from the germline J gene. The V gene's germline CDR1 is DFQATT and CDR2 SNEGSKA (reference sequence). With 1 base removed from V and 2 bases from J, the gap between germline ends came to 17 bases. CDR3 length: 16 amino acids.

A note on this clone: The CDR3 end falls 3 residues outside the read, so it is completed with the germline J gene. The chain is built from TRBV13 and TRBJ1-4; D might be TRBD1 (5 bases). The germline gives CDR1 PRHDT, CDR2 FYEKMQ (reference sequence). The CDR3 has 14 amino acids. Between the trimmed V and J ends, which lost 7 bases and 5 bases, there was a span of 14 bases. The CDR3 loop reads CASNQRGTNEKLFF. The CDR3 bases that were read are TGTGCCAGCAACCAGAGGGGTACGAATGAAAAA.

As for this clone: The read ends 3 residues before the CDR3 terminus; that terminus is restored from the germline J gene. The J gene is TRBJ1-1, the V gene TRBV5-6, with 7 positions matching TRBD1. CDR1 SGHDT and CDR2 YYEEEE come from the germline V gene. The trim removed 3 bases at V and 2 bases at J, leaving 4 bases unmatched. CDR3 length: 14 amino acids. CDR3 sequence reads: CASSSGQVNTEAFF. CDR3 DNA (partial): TGTGCCAGCAGCTCCGGACAGGTAAACACTGAA.

Concerning this clone itself: From the germline J gene comes the end of the CDR3, since the read stops 3 residues before it. J is TRBJ1-2 and V is TRBV7-2, with D unresolved. This CDR3 is 13 amino acids long. CDR1 and CDR2 (germline): SGHTA, FQGNSA. The CDR3 here is CASSFRVADTYTF. Incomplete CDR3 DNA: TGTGCCAGCAGCTTCCGTGTGGCAGATACC.

Concerning this clone itself: The sample contains more than one DNA sequence encoding this CDR3. The CDR3 is CASSLVETGNYIRGNTIYF. CDR3 DNA (partial): TGCGCCAGCAGCTTGGTGGAGACAGGGAATTATATTCGCGGAAACACC. The chain is built from TRBV5-1 and TRBJ1-3; TRBD1 matches 7 bases. The DNA ends 3 residues before the CDR3 does, and the rest of the CDR3 is filled in from the germline J gene. Germline V gene data show CDR1 as SGHRS and CDR2 as YFSETQ. The junction had 16 bases not matched to a gene; V was cut back by 0 bases and J by 4 bases. The length of the CDR3 is 19 residues.

CDR3: CSFSGQGNTEAFF. Partial CDR3 DNA: TGCAGCTTTTCGGGACAGGGGAACACTGAA. V gene TRBV29-1 combines with J gene TRBJ1-1; 9 bases are a match to TRBD1. The sequence runs out 3 residues before the end of the CDR3; the remainder is reconstructed from the germline J gene. The CDR3 has 13 residues. Germline CDR1 is SQVTM and CDR2 is ANQGSEA. Trimming took 8 bases from V and 1 from J; bases not matched to a gene: 5. Full variable domain (outside the CDR3, taken from reference TRBV29-1 and TRBJ1-1): SAVISQKPSRDICQRGTSLTIQCQVDSQVTMMFWYRQQPGQSLTLIATANQGSEATYESGFVIDKFPISRPNLTFSTLTVSNMSPEDSSIYLCSFSGQGNTEAFFGQGTRLTVV.

Regarding this clone: The read ends 3 residues shy of where the CDR3 ends; the end is completed using the germline J gene. The sample contains more than one DNA sequence encoding this CDR3. The J gene is TRBJ1-2, the V gene TRBV2; possible D gene TRBD1, 5 bases. Looked up from germline, CDR1 is SNHLY and CDR2 is FYNNEI. This CDR3 is 12 amino acids long. This CDR3 is CASSRQGGGYTF. Partial CDR3 DNA: TGTGCCAGCAGTCGGCAGGGAGGTGGA.

CDR3 DNA, as far as it was read: TGTGCCAGCAGCCCGACAGTTCTACCCTACGAG. Protein: CASSPTVLPYE. The complete CDR3 sequence is CASSPTVLPYEQYF. The chain has TRBV5-6 and TRBJ2-7, with D tentatively TRBD1 (5 bases). The CDR3 extends 3 residues past the end of the read, so its final part is completed from the germline J gene. This CDR3 has 14 amino acids. CDR1 SGHDT and CDR2 YYEEEE come from the germline V gene. Trimming shortened V by 4 bases and J by 2 bases, and 13 bases separated the two germline ends. The whole variable domain, filled in from reference TRBV5-6 and TRBJ2-7, reads DAGVTQSPTHLIKTRGQQVTLRCSPKSGHDTVSWYQQALGQGPQFIFQYYEEEERQRGNFPDRFSGHQFPNYSSELNVNALLLGDSALYLCASSPTVLPYEQYFGPGTRLTVT.

As for this clone: Sequencing ends 3 residues short of the CDR3 end; the germline J gene provides the rest. V usage is TRBV29-1 and J usage is TRBJ2-1; D is unclear. From germline, CDR1 is SQVTM and CDR2 ANQGSEA. The length of the CDR3 is 15 residues. Deletions cut 2 bases from V and 8 bases from J, with 19 bases between. The covered CDR3 bases are TGCAGCGTTGAACACCAAAATAGTTTCGTCGATGAG. Protein: CSVEHQNSFVDE. The full CDR3 protein reads CSVEHQNSFVDEQFF.

A note on this clone: From the germline J gene comes the end of the CDR3, since the read stops 3 residues before it. The chain joins TRBV30 to TRBJ2-7; TRBD2 aligns across 7 bases. There are 13 residues in the CDR3. Trimming removed 0 bases from V and 5 bases from J; junction bases left unmatched: 4. Germline CDR1 GTSNPN, CDR2 SVGIG (reference sequence). CDR3 bases read: TGTGCCTGGAGTGTCGGGGGGACGAACGAG. Protein product: CAWSVGGTNE. The complete CDR3 sequence is CAWSVGGTNEQYF.

Details on this clone: Read data end 3 residues before the CDR3 end; the end is taken from the germline J gene. This chain links TRBV19 with TRBJ2-3; 15 bases match TRBD2. The CDR3 is 18 residues long. The V gene's germline CDR1 is LNHDA and CDR2 SQIVND (reference sequence). The V and J ends lost 4 bases and 1 base, in that order; junction bases with no gene match: 6. CDR3 bases read: TGTGCCAGTAGTACCCGGACTAGCGGGAGGGCCCGCACAGATACG. Protein: CASSTRTSGRARTDT. The full CDR3 reads CASSTRTSGRARTDTQYF.

Turning to this clone: The sequence runs out 3 residues before the end of the CDR3; the remainder is reconstructed from the germline J gene. The chain is built from TRBV7-9 and TRBJ1-2, with D perhaps matching TRBD1 (6 bases). Germline assignment: CDR1 SEHNR and CDR2 FQNEAQ (reference sequence). The CDR3 is 14 amino acids. The chain's CDR3 is CAMRGQSFTDTYTF. The part of the CDR3 DNA that was read is TGTGCCATGCGAGGACAGTCTTTCACAGATACC.

As regards this clone: The read stops 3 residues short of the end of the CDR3; the missing end is completed from the germline J gene. This chain joins TRBV11-2 and TRBJ2-7, with D perhaps TRBD1 (5 bases). The CDR3 has 12 amino acids. V was shortened by 0 bases and J by 5 bases, with 5 bases between the two germline ends. CDR1 is SGHAT, CDR2 FQNNGV, per germline. The CDR3 spells CASSLDRDEQYF. Incomplete CDR3 DNA: TGTGCCAGCAGCTTAGACAGGGACGAG. The full variable domain, with the rest looked up from reference TRBV11-2 and TRBJ2-7, is EAGVAQSPRYKIIEKRQSVAFWCNPISGHATLYWYQQILGQGPKLLIQFQNNGVVDDSQLPKDRFSAERLKGVDSTLKIQPAKLEDSAVYLCASSLDRDEQYFGPGTRLTVT.

Concerning this clone itself: The read comes to an end 3 residues before the CDR3 does, leaving the germline J gene to fill in the end. The rearrangement uses TRBV20-1 and TRBJ1-2; TRBD1 is a possible D gene (5 bases). Germline V gives CDR1 DFQATT, CDR2 SNEGSKA (reference sequence). This CDR3 is 17 amino acids long. The V and J ends lost 0 bases and 4 bases respectively, with 21 bases between them. The CDR3 protein is CSAREGQGIGTIYGYTF. The covered CDR3 bases are TGCAGTGCTAGAGAGGGGCAGGGAATAGGCACTATCTATGGC.

With regard to this clone: The DNA ends 3 residues before the CDR3 does, and the rest of the CDR3 is filled in from the germline J gene. V gene TRBV19 combines with J gene TRBJ1-2, with D unresolved. The V gene's germline CDR1 is LNHDA and CDR2 SQIVND (reference sequence). The CDR3 consists of 14 residues. V lost 1 base to trimming and J lost 0 bases, with 6 bases between them. CDR3 sequence: CASSIGPANYGYTF. CDR3 bases read: TGTGCCAGTAGTATAGGTCCGGCTAACTATGGC.

On this clone: The read ends 3 residues shy of where the CDR3 ends; the end is completed using the germline J gene. Within the sample, other DNA sequences also encode this same CDR3. This rearrangement joins TRBV6-2 or TRBV6-3 to TRBJ1-3, with D unresolved. The ends were cut back, 2 bases at V and 8 bases at J, with 4 bases in the middle. The CDR3 is 11 residues long. Germline values: CDR1 MNHEY, CDR2 SVGEGT. The sequenced part of the CDR3 DNA is TGTGCCAGCAGTTACGCGGACACC. This codes for CASSYADT. The CDR3 reads in full as CASSYADTIYF.

With regard to this clone: The read stops 3 residues short of the end of the CDR3; the missing end is completed from the germline J gene. This chain uses TRBV7-9 with TRBJ1-1; TRBD1 aligns across 7 bases. Trimming at V came to 1 base and at J to 4 bases, leaving 3 bases not matched to a gene. The length of the CDR3 is 14 residues. Germline V lookup: CDR1 SEHNR, CDR2 FQNEAQ (reference sequence). The CDR3 is CASSLGDSRTEAFF. CDR3 DNA, as far as it was read: TGTGCCAGCAGCTTAGGGGACAGCCGCACTGAA.

On this clone itself: The sequence runs out 3 residues before the end of the CDR3; the remainder is reconstructed from the germline J gene. The chain is built from TRBV20-1 and TRBJ2-1; possible D gene TRBD2, 5 bases. The length of the CDR3 is 16 residues. CDR1 and CDR2 from the germline V gene are DFQATT and SNEGSKA (reference sequence). V lost 5 bases and J 4 bases, leaving 21 bases between the germline ends. The chain's CDR3 is CSAPYPPGVPYNEQFF. The part of the CDR3 DNA that was read is TGCAGTGCTCCTTATCCACCCGGGGTCCCTTACAATGAG.

A remark on this clone: At one end the junction does not follow the germline gene, possibly because of a read error. The CDR3 extends 3 residues past the end of the read, so its final part is completed from the germline J gene. The same CDR3 is also encoded by other DNA sequences in this sample. This chain connects TRBV19 to TRBJ1-3; D is ambiguous. The germline gives CDR1 LNHDA, CDR2 SQIVND (reference sequence). The CDR3 is 14 amino acids. This CDR3 reads CASSNPGSGNTIYF. The CDR3 bases that were read are TGTGCCAGTAGTAACCCGGGGTCTGGAAACACA.

About this clone itself: From the germline J gene comes the end of the CDR3, since the read stops 3 residues before it. The chain combines TRBV20-1 with TRBJ1-2; 9 bases align to TRBD1. The germline CDR1 and CDR2 sequences are DFQATT and SNEGSKA (reference sequence). Trimming at V came to 3 bases and at J to 0 bases, leaving 11 bases not matched to a gene. The CDR3 sequence is 17 residues long. The sequenced part of the CDR3 DNA is TGCAGTGCTAGGTTCAGGGACAGGGCCCTCTCTAACTATGGC. Translation gives CSARFRDRALSNYG. The CDR3 reads in full as CSARFRDRALSNYGYTF.